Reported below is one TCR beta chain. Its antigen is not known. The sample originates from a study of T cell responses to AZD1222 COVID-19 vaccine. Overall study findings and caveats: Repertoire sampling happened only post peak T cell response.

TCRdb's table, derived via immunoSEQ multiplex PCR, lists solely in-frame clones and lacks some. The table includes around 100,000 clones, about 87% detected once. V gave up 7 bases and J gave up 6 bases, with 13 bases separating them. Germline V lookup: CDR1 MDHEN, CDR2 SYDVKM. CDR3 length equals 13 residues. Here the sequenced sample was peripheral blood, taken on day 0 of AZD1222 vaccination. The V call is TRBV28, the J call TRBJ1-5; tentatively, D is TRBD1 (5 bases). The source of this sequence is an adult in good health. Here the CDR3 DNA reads TGTGCCAGCACCCTGGGGGGTTTTCAGCCCCAGCATTTT. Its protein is CASTLGGFQPQHF.